Below are 8 T cell receptor beta chains sequenced from a single sample in a study of shared clonotypes between healthy human individuals. Some clones are missing from TCRdb's copy, which holds only in-frame ones; the method was immunoSEQ multiplex PCR. This table holds a few million clones, roughly nine tenths found once. The source material was naive CD4+ T cells sorted from blood. Subset of the sample: CD45RA+ positively selected. These receptor sequences come from a man between 18 and 35 years old in good health.

The chain links TRBV30 to TRBJ2-7; possibly TRBD1 for D (5 bases). V was clipped by 1 base and J by 3 bases, with 10 bases between them. This CDR3 region has 13 residues. Germline CDR1 is GTSNPN and CDR2 is SVGIG (reference sequence). Here the CDR3 reads CAWSGGLNYEQYF. The CDR3 region has the DNA TGTGCCTGGAGTGGGGGCCTCAACTACGAGCAGTACTTC.

The chain couples TRBV19 to TRBJ2-5, with 8 bases that match TRBD1. The germline CDR1 and CDR2 sequences are LNHDA and SQIVND (reference sequence). V gave up 7 bases and J gave up 5 bases; unmatched junction bases: 12. The CDR3 has 15 residues. The CDR3 region is CASTRAAGGVETQYF. CDR3 DNA sequence: TGTGCCAGTACCCGGGCGGCAGGGGGCGTCGAGACCCAGTACTTC.

The gene calls are TRBV5-1 and TRBJ1-4; D possibly corresponds to TRBD1 (6 bases). V was pared by 6 bases and J by 7 bases, with 13 bases between. The CDR3 spans 13 residues. Germline lookup yields CDR1 SGHRS and CDR2 YFSETQ. CDR3 DNA sequence: TGCGCCAGCAAGCCAGGGGTTAGTGAAAAACTGTTTTTT. Amino acid sequence: CASKPGVSEKLFF.

The chain links TRBV27 to TRBJ2-6; D possibly corresponds to TRBD2 (7 bases). V shed 8 bases and J shed 2 bases, with 25 bases lying between them. Germline values: CDR1 MNHEY, CDR2 SMNVEV (reference sequence). This CDR3 has 19 residues. CDR3 nucleotide sequence: TGTGCCAGCCGAGCGTCCGAAATAGAGGGGGGGACTGGGGCCAACGTCCTGACTTTC. Amino acids: CASRASEIEGGTGANVLTF.

V usage is TRBV6-5 and J usage is TRBJ2-5, with 14 bases aligning to TRBD2. The germline V gene has CDR1 MNHEY and CDR2 SVGAGI. Losses at the gene ends were 4 bases for V and 7 bases for J; bases not matched to a gene: 5. The CDR3 spans 15 residues. CDR3: CASSSGLAGVGTQYF. CDR3 sequence (DNA): TGTGCCAGCAGTTCGGGACTAGCGGGAGTGGGGACCCAGTACTTC.

This clone occurred once. V gene TRBV7-6 combines with J gene TRBJ2-7; 9 bases are a match to TRBD2. Germline V lookup: CDR1 SGHVS, CDR2 FNYEAQ. Losses at the gene ends were 4 bases for V and 12 bases for J; bases not matched to a gene: 22. CDR3 size: 17 residues. The CDR3 sequence: CASSSLAGIRGGEDLYF. The CDR3 DNA reads TGTGCCAGCAGCTCCCTAGCGGGGATACGAGGGGGTGAGGACTTGTACTTC.

This chain joins TRBV19 and TRBJ1-5; weak D call: TRBD1 (6 bases). The CDR3 covers 15 residues. Per germline, CDR1 LNHDA and CDR2 SQIVND (reference sequence). Trimming removed 7 bases from V and 6 bases from J, with 19 bases in between. The CDR3 region is CASKGGWDAGQPQHF. The CDR3 DNA follows: TGTGCCAGTAAGGGGGGATGGGACGCGGGTCAGCCCCAGCATTTT. Supplemented by reference TRBV19 and TRBJ1-5, the full variable domain reads DGGITQSPKYLFRKEGQNVTLSCEQNLNHDAMYWYRQDPGQGLRLIYYSQIVNDFQKGDIAEGYSVSREKKESFPLTVTSAQKNPTAFYLCASKGGWDAGQPQHFGDGTRLSIL.

The chain has TRBV2 and TRBJ1-6; TRBD1 is a possible D gene (5 bases). CDR3 length equals 14 residues. The V end lost 1 base, the J end lost 6 bases, and 7 bases lay between the germline ends. Germline V gene data show CDR1 as SNHLY and CDR2 as FYNNEI. CDR3 residues: CASSEGQINSPLHF. The CDR3 DNA reads TGTGCCAGCAGTGAAGGACAGATTAATTCACCCCTCCACTTT.